The rows below give T cell receptor beta chains drawn from one sample of a study of cytomegalovirus exposure and HLA in healthy donors. Data came from immunoSEQ multiplex PCR; TCRdb stores just in-frame clones and leaves some out. Of 160,000 or so clones listed, approximately 72% are singletons. Sequencing was carried out using PBMCs. The receptors derive from a female donor in good health and CMV-seronegative. The CDR3 runs from the conserved cysteine through the conserved F or W. The D gene is left open where the match is weak. Only part of the rows carry a size: once, few, many, or a class if the clone is expanded.

TRBD2	TRBV5-1	TRBJ2-2	-	CASSLVVAGGTGELFF	TGCGCCAGCAGCTTGGTTGTGGCGGGAGGAACCGGGGAGCTGTTTTTT
-	TRBV11-2	TRBJ1-3	-	CASSEQYSGNTIYF	TGTGCCAGCAGCGAACAGTACTCTGGAAACACCATATATTTT
TRBD1	TRBV7-8	TRBJ1-1	-	CASRHSPGQGDTEAFF	TGTGCCAGCAGACATTCTCCGGGACAGGGGGACACTGAAGCTTTCTTT
TRBD2	TRBV7-9	TRBJ2-2	-	CASSPTSGLSTGELFF	TGTGCCAGCAGCCCAACTAGCGGACTGTCTACCGGGGAGCTGTTTTTT
-	TRBV7-2	TRBJ1-2	-	CASSRDTLSYTF	TGTGCCAGCAGCCGCGACACGCTCAGCTACACCTTC
TRBD1	TRBV5-1	TRBJ2-7	-	CASSPYLGTDSYEQYF	TGCGCCAGCAGCCCTTACCTAGGGACAGACTCCTACGAGCAATACTTC
-	TRBV29-1	TRBJ1-3	-	CSVEIIPGNTIYF	TGCAGCGTTGAAATCATCCCTGGAAACACCATATATTTT
TRBD1	TRBV2	TRBJ1-5	-	CASSAGTGGWGQPQHF	TGTGCCAGCAGTGCCGGGACAGGGGGCTGGGGTCAGCCCCAGCATTTT
TRBD1	TRBV18	TRBJ2-7	-	CASSPWTGGAYEQYF	TGTGCCAGCTCACCATGGACAGGGGGCGCCTACGAGCAGTACTTC
TRBD2	TRBV10-3	TRBJ2-5	-	CAIRKRASGGQGQETQYF	TGTGCCATCAGAAAGCGGGCTAGCGGGGGCCAAGGGCAAGAGACCCAGTACTTC
-	TRBV2	TRBJ1-2	-	CASGAGGGYTF	TGTGCCTCAGGGGCAGGAGGAGGCTACACCTTC
TRBD1	TRBV10-3	TRBJ1-1	-	CAIRRDSGEGAFF	TGTGCCATCAGACGGGACAGTGGCGAGGGAGCTTTCTTT
-	TRBV28	TRBJ2-1	few	CASSFLDPYNEQFF	TGTGCCAGCAGTTTTCTAGACCCCTACAATGAGCAGTTCTTC
TRBD2	TRBV28	TRBJ2-3	once	CGLVPAGVADTQYF	TGTGGCTTGGTTCCAGCGGGGGTGGCAGATACGCAGTATTTT
TRBD1	TRBV9	TRBJ2-3	-	CASSAGTASSTDTQYF	TGTGCCAGCAGCGCCGGGACAGCTTCTAGCACAGATACGCAGTATTTT
-	TRBV10-3	TRBJ2-6	-	CAIMAGAGANGLTF	TGTGCCATCATGGCAGGGGCCGGGGCCAACGGCCTGACTTTC
-	TRBV7-2	TRBJ1-3	-	CASSSTGTSSGNTIYF	TGTGCCAGCAGCTCCACCGGGACATCCTCTGGAAACACCATATATTTT
TRBD2	TRBV7-3	TRBJ2-2	few	CASRKTSGGPGELFF	TGTGCCAGCAGAAAGACTAGCGGGGGCCCCGGGGAGCTGTTTTTT
TRBD1	TRBV10-2	TRBJ2-7	few	CASSENPTGWLAEQYF	TGCGCCAGCAGTGAGAACCCGACAGGGTGGTTAGCCGAGCAGTACTTC
-	TRBV7-2	TRBJ2-7	once	CASSAGTTEQYF	TGTGCCAGCAGCGCCGGGACAACCGAGCAGTACTTC
-	TRBV29-1	TRBJ1-1	few	CSVVSTEAFF	TGCAGCGTTGTGAGCACTGAAGCTTTCTTT
TRBD1	TRBV18	TRBJ1-1	few	CASSVGQGPFLNTEAFF	TGTGCCAGCTCAGTCGGACAGGGGCCTTTCTTGAACACTGAAGCTTTCTTT
TRBD1	TRBV16	TRBJ1-2	-	CASTHGGQGLNYGYTF	TGTGCCAGCACCCATGGAGGACAGGGCCTTAACTATGGCTACACCTTC
-	TRBV28	TRBJ1-5	-	CASRPGEVIQPQHF	TGTGCCAGCAGGCCGGGAGAGGTGATACAGCCCCAGCATTTT
-	TRBV7-6	TRBJ2-7	-	CASSLAGGGGYEQYF	TGTGCCAGCAGCTTAGCGGGGGGGGGCGGCTACGAGCAGTACTTC
TRBD2	TRBV29-1	TRBJ2-6	few	CSVEKSQGGEPGANVLTF	TGCAGCGTTGAAAAGTCCCAGGGAGGGGAACCTGGGGCCAACGTCCTGACTTTC
-	TRBV5-5	TRBJ2-7	once	CASSPPGRYEQYF	TGTGCCAGCAGCCCCCCGGGGAGGTACGAGCAGTACTTC
-	TRBV10-3	TRBJ1-2	-	CAISEKGMGGYTF	TGTGCCATCAGTGAAAAGGGGATGGGCGGCTACACCTTC
TRBD2	TRBV6-1	TRBJ2-1	-	CASIRTSGSSGEQFF	TGTGCCAGCATCCGGACTAGCGGGTCTTCGGGGGAGCAGTTCTTC
-	TRBV7-9	TRBJ1-2	-	CASSSLGGANYGYTF	TGTGCCAGCAGCTCCCTCGGTGGAGCTAACTATGGCTACACCTTC
-	TRBV29-1	TRBJ2-1	-	CSVGGGSNEQFF	TGCAGCGTCGGGGGCGGGAGCAATGAGCAGTTCTTC
TRBD2	TRBV10-2	TRBJ2-2	-	CASSPNREGPGELFF	TGCGCCAGCAGCCCGAACCGGGAGGGCCCCGGGGAGCTGTTTTTT
TRBD1	TRBV9	TRBJ2-7	once	CASRPTGGSGEQYF	TGTGCCAGCAGACCTACAGGGGGTTCGGGAGAGCAGTACTTC